These 28 T cell receptor beta chains share one sample of origin, sequenced in a study of T cells in localized non-small cell lung cancer. The data were produced by immunoSEQ multiplex PCR, yet TCRdb's version contains in-frame clones alone and is incomplete. This table holds approximately 50,000 clones, roughly 86% found once. The sample was PBMCs, taken before any cancer treatment. The receptor set was obtained from a man aged 35-75 years with stage II lung adenocarcinoma.

This chain connects TRBV4-1 to TRBJ2-3; 8 positions match TRBD1. The germline V gene has CDR1 MGHRA and CDR2 YSYEKL. The CDR3 runs to 16 residues. V lost 0 bases, J lost 2 bases, and 4 bases stayed unmatched. The CDR3 reads CASSQDRDRLTDTQYF. In nucleotides, the CDR3 is TGCGCCAGCAGCCAAGACCGGGACAGGCTCACAGATACGCAGTATTTT.

The chain couples TRBV28 to TRBJ1-1, with D unresolved. The V end was cut by 6 bases, the J end by 1 base, with 12 bases between. Germline V lookup: CDR1 MDHEN, CDR2 SYDVKM. This CDR3 has 14 residues. The CDR3 DNA sequence: TGTGCCAGCAGCCTTGACAAGGAGAACACTGAAGCTTTCTTT. This codes for CASSLDKENTEAFF.

This rearrangement joins TRBV5-1 to TRBJ1-4; D is undetermined. Germline CDR1 SGHRS, CDR2 YFSETQ. With 2 bases removed from V and 5 bases from J, the gap between germline ends came to 19 bases. This CDR3 region has 17 residues. Here the CDR3 reads CASSLMPVTGENEKLFF. DNA of the CDR3: TGCGCCAGCAGCTTAATGCCGGTTACTGGGGAAAATGAAAAACTGTTTTTT.

This sequence joins TRBV27 and TRBJ1-6, with D tentatively TRBD1 (5 bases). Germline-derived CDR1 and CDR2 are MNHEY and SMNVEV (reference sequence). CDR3 length equals 15 residues. V was cut by 6 bases and J by 2 bases, with 11 bases left in between. CDR3 sequence reads: CASSRGDPYNSPLHF. The DNA for the CDR3 is TGTGCCAGCAGCCGGGGGGACCCCTATAATTCACCCCTCCACTTT.

The gene calls are TRBV11-3 and TRBJ2-3, with a possible D match to TRBD1 (6 bases). The CDR3 runs to 18 residues. The germline V gene has CDR1 SGHNT and CDR2 YENEEA. V was pared by 2 bases and J by 2 bases, with 20 bases between. The chain's CDR3 is CASSLTVWGSGATDTQYF. Here the CDR3 DNA reads TGTGCCAGCAGCTTAACCGTCTGGGGCTCAGGGGCCACAGATACGCAGTATTTT.

The chain uses TRBV4-1 and TRBJ1-5, with D uncertain. V gave up 1 base and J gave up 2 bases, with 12 bases separating them. This CDR3 is 16 amino acids long. Per the germline V gene, CDR1 is MGHRA and CDR2 is YSYEKL. CDR3 residues: CASSQVRSGGNQPQHF. In nucleotides, the CDR3 is TGCGCCAGCAGCCAAGTAAGATCGGGAGGCAATCAGCCCCAGCATTTT.

V and J are TRBV7-9 and TRBJ1-1; weak D call: TRBD1 (6 bases). V dropped 4 bases and J dropped 1 base, with 19 bases sitting between them. CDR3 length equals 17 residues. The V gene's germline CDR1 is SEHNR and CDR2 FQNEAQ (reference sequence). The CDR3 reads CASSSPPGHSWNTEAFF. DNA for the CDR3: TGTGCCAGCAGCTCCCCCCCGGGACATAGCTGGAACACTGAAGCTTTCTTT.

The V call is TRBV5-3, the J call TRBJ1-3, with D perhaps matching TRBD1 (5 bases). TRBV5-3 is an ORF, with its function uncertain. This CDR3 region has 15 residues. V gave up 1 base and J gave up 2 bases, with 10 bases separating them. CDR3 nucleotides: TGTGCCAGAAGCTTGTGGGGCGCGGCTGGAAACACCATATATTTT. It encodes CARSLWGAAGNTIYF.

This chain uses TRBV19 with TRBJ1-2; D may be TRBD1 (6 bases). Per germline, CDR1 LNHDA and CDR2 SQIVND (reference sequence). V gave up 2 bases and J gave up 0 bases, with 7 bases separating them. CDR3 length: 14 amino acids. In DNA, the CDR3 is TGTGCCAGTAGTATAAGGGGGTCTAACTATGGCTACACCTTC. This codes for CASSIRGSNYGYTF.

This clone was counted only a few times. This chain uses TRBV11-2 with TRBJ2-1; D is unclear. V dropped 1 base and J dropped 4 bases, with 14 bases sitting between them. The germline V gene has CDR1 SGHAT and CDR2 FQNNGV. The CDR3 extends over 16 amino acids. The CDR3 nucleotides read TGTGCCAGCAGCTTAGGCCAAGGATCCTATTACAATGAGCAGTTCTTC. Protein: CASSLGQGSYYNEQFF.

The V call is TRBV10-3, the J call TRBJ2-3, with D perhaps given as TRBD1 or TRBD2 (6 bases each). CDR1 and CDR2 (germline): ENHRY, SYGVKD. The V gene lost 4 bases and the J gene lost 4 bases, with 12 bases spanning the gap. The CDR3 extends over 14 amino acids. The CDR3 sequence: CAISGDTGADTQYF. DNA for the CDR3: TGTGCCATCAGTGGGGACACGGGGGCAGATACGCAGTATTTT.

The V gene is TRBV27, the J gene TRBJ1-1, with a tentative D call TRBD1 (5 bases). In germline, CDR1 is MNHEY, CDR2 SMNVEV (reference sequence). CDR3 length: 15 amino acids. Trimming left V 5 bases short and J 0 bases short, with 13 bases between. The chain's CDR3 is CASSLSGFMNTEAFF. DNA of the CDR3: TGTGCCAGCAGTCTTTCAGGGTTCATGAACACTGAAGCTTTCTTT.

This chain uses TRBV7-9 with TRBJ2-3; possible D gene TRBD2, 6 bases. V lost 3 bases and J 3 bases, leaving 19 bases between the germline ends. The CDR3 sequence is 17 residues long. In germline, CDR1 is SEHNR, CDR2 FQNEAQ (reference sequence). The CDR3, as DNA: TGTGCCAGCAGCTTTACCCCGGGGGAAGGATTAACAGATACGCAGTATTTT. The encoded protein is CASSFTPGEGLTDTQYF.

This clone has only a few counts. The chain employs TRBV19 and TRBJ1-5; tentatively, D is TRBD1 (5 bases). V gave up 10 bases and J gave up 6 bases, with 19 bases separating them. CDR3 length equals 14 residues. From germline, CDR1 is LNHDA and CDR2 SQIVND (reference sequence). This CDR3 is CATNLGRGPQPQHF. DNA for the CDR3: TGTGCCACCAATTTAGGAAGGGGACCTCAGCCCCAGCATTTT.

The chain couples TRBV19 to TRBJ1-3; D is possibly TRBD1 (6 bases). The length of the CDR3 is 13 residues. CDR1 is LNHDA, CDR2 SQIVND, per germline (reference sequence). The V and J ends lost 7 bases and 4 bases respectively, with 11 bases between them. The CDR3 loop reads CASIQGGGNTIYF. In nucleotides, the CDR3 is TGTGCCAGTATACAGGGAGGCGGAAACACCATATATTTT. The entire variable domain, with the rest obtained from reference TRBV19 and TRBJ1-3, is as follows: DGGITQSPKYLFRKEGQNVTLSCEQNLNHDAMYWYRQDPGQGLRLIYYSQIVNDFQKGDIAEGYSVSREKKESFPLTVTSAQKNPTAFYLCASIQGGGNTIYFGEGSWLTVV.

To note about this clone: The sample holds other DNA sequences that translate to the same CDR3. This chain uses TRBV15 with TRBJ1-3; a weak D match, TRBD1 (6 bases). There are 15 residues in the CDR3. CDR1 is LNHNV, CDR2 YYDKDF, per germline (reference sequence). Trimming pared 0 bases from V and 2 bases from J, leaving 8 bases between. In DNA, the CDR3 is TGTGCCACCAGCAGAGACAGGGGCGCTGGAAACACCATATATTTT. Translated, it gives CATSRDRGAGNTIYF. Looking up the rest from reference TRBV15 and TRBJ1-3 gives the full variable domain: DAMVIQNPRYQVTQFGKPVTLSCSQTLNHNVMYWYQQKSSQAPKLLFHYYDKDFNNEADTPDNFQSRRPNTSFCFLDIRSPGLGDTAMYLCATSRDRGAGNTIYFGEGSWLTVV.

CDR3 residues: CASSSGARGGETQYF. The CDR3 region has the DNA TGTGCCAGCAGTAGCGGGGCGAGGGGGGGAGAGACCCAGTACTTC. The J gene is TRBJ2-5, the V gene TRBV25-1, with D maybe TRBD2 (7 bases). CDR1 and CDR2 from the germline V gene are MGHDK and SYGVNS. The CDR3 has 15 amino acids. V lost 5 bases and J lost 4, with 17 bases in between.

This clone was recorded once. The V and J genes are TRBV25-1 and TRBJ1-4; perhaps TRBD1 as D (5 bases). CDR3 length equals 18 residues. Germline-derived CDR1 and CDR2 are MGHDK and SYGVNS. Trimming stripped 4 bases from V and 0 bases from J, with 18 bases between. The CDR3 sequence: CASSASRQSRATNEKLFF. The CDR3 DNA follows: TGTGCCAGCAGTGCGTCCCGACAGTCTAGGGCAACTAATGAAAAACTGTTTTTT.

This chain connects TRBV2 to TRBJ2-5; 7 bases match TRBD1. Trimming removed 5 bases from V and 4 bases from J; junction bases left unmatched: 4. The V gene's germline CDR1 is SNHLY and CDR2 FYNNEI. The length of the CDR3 is 13 residues. CDR3 residues: CASSRRQGETQYF. CDR3 bases: TGTGCCAGCAGTCGACGACAGGGAGAGACCCAGTACTTC.

The chain couples TRBV21-1 to TRBJ2-7; the D segment call TRBD1 is taken from the table without a DNA check. TRBV21-1 is shown as a pseudogene. The CDR3 consists of 13 residues. Written as DNA, the CDR3 is TGTGCCAGCTCCGGACAGGGTATAAACGAGCAGTACGTC. Residues: CASSGQGINEQYV.

The rearrangement links TRBV7-8 to TRBJ1-1; tentatively, D is TRBD1 (5 bases). This CDR3 contains 16 residues. With 2 bases removed from V and 3 bases from J, the gap between germline ends came to 16 bases. Germline V gene lookup returns CDR1 SGHVS and CDR2 FQNEAQ. The CDR3 DNA reads as TGTGCCAGCAGCTTATATGCCTCAGGAGGGGACACTGAAGCTTTCTTT. It is translated as CASSLYASGGDTEAFF.

The chain carries TRBV2 and TRBJ2-3; 8 bases are a match to TRBD2. This CDR3 region has 16 residues. Germline CDR1 SNHLY, CDR2 FYNNEI. The V segment lost 4 bases and the J segment 5 bases; nucleotides outside the gene matches: 11. CDR3 sequence: CASSVLRGGAEDTQYF. DNA of the CDR3: TGTGCCAGCAGTGTCCTCCGGGGGGGGGCCGAAGATACGCAGTATTTT.

In its sample, this clone was seen once. This chain joins TRBV30 and TRBJ1-2; D call uncertain. The length of the CDR3 is 15 residues. Looked up from germline, CDR1 is GTSNPN and CDR2 is SVGIG (reference sequence). V dropped 0 bases and J dropped 6 bases, with 17 bases sitting between them. CDR3 sequence: CAWSVAADSRHGYTF. The CDR3 DNA is TGTGCCTGGAGTGTCGCAGCAGATTCGCGACATGGCTACACCTTC.

The table lists this clone with a few counts. The chain carries TRBV6-5 and TRBJ1-2; D call uncertain. Trimming cost V 7 bases and J 4 bases, with 13 bases left between them. In germline, CDR1 is MNHEY, CDR2 SVGAGI. The CDR3 is 13 residues long. As DNA, the CDR3 is TGTGCCAGCAAGGCCGCTGAATTCTATGGCTACACCTTC. Its translation is CASKAAEFYGYTF.

The chain couples TRBV14 to TRBJ1-6, with 9 bases lining up with TRBD1. Germline V lookup: CDR1 SGHDN, CDR2 FVKESK. CDR3 length: 13 residues. V gave up 3 bases and J gave up 10 bases; unmatched junction bases: 1. The CDR3 DNA reads TGTGCCAGCAGCCAGGACAGGGGATCACCCCTCCACTTT. Translation gives CASSQDRGSPLHF.

In its sample, this clone was seen once. The rearrangement links TRBV5-6 to TRBJ1-2; no definite D call. In germline, CDR1 is SGHDT, CDR2 YYEEEE. This CDR3 has 13 residues. The ends were cut back, 0 bases at V and 4 bases at J, with 7 bases in the middle. The CDR3 bases are TGTGCCAGCAGCTTGGGGGGTTCCTATGGCTACACCTTC. It encodes CASSLGGSYGYTF.

J is TRBJ2-7 and V is TRBV7-2; TRBD2 aligns across 10 bases. The CDR3 is 15 amino acids. CDR1 and CDR2 (germline): SGHTA, FQGNSA. The junction had 3 bases not matched to a gene; V was cut back by 4 bases and J by 0 bases. The CDR3 DNA reads as TGTGCCAGCAGCTCGGGACTAGCGTACTCCTACGAGCAGTACTTC. Protein product: CASSSGLAYSYEQYF.

This clone has just a few counts. The chain carries TRBV25-1 and TRBJ1-1, with D tentatively TRBD1 (5 bases). The CDR3 has 14 amino acids. Germline CDR1 is MGHDK and CDR2 is SYGVNS. V gave up 6 bases and J gave up 1 base, with 12 bases separating them. Here the CDR3 reads CASRNRQRNTEAFF. In DNA form, the CDR3 reads TGTGCCAGCAGAAACAGACAGAGGAACACTGAAGCTTTCTTT.